What follows describes a single TCR beta chain. Authors' analysis steps: Nucleated cell number was recorded as an estimate derived from reference gene primer amplification. Profiling relied on immunoSEQ multiplex PCR, and the TCRdb table lists in-frame clones only, not all of them. The V and J calls and clone size come from that table; D and trimming were worked out from the DNA. The data hold under 250,000 clones, with about nine tenths observed a single time. Looked up from germline, CDR1 is SGHRS and CDR2 is YFSETQ. Trimming shortened V by 4 bases and J by 5 bases, and 18 bases separated the two germline ends. This CDR3 is built from 15 residues. The study assigned cohorts using participant-reported clinical history. The data are from a study of blood T cell repertoires in COVID-19.

The sample consisted of PBMCs or T cells enriched from blood (not recorded which). The receptor's source is a man between 40 and 49 years old who had recovered from COVID-19. The V and J genes are TRBV5-1 and TRBJ2-5, with a possible D match to TRBD2 (5 bases). CDR3: CASSRQTDSRETQYF. The CDR3 coding sequence is TGCGCCAGCAGCCGTCAAACGGACTCCAGGGAGACCCAGTACTTC. Looking up the rest from reference TRBV5-1 and TRBJ2-5 gives the full variable domain: KAGVTQTPRYLIKTRGQQVTLSCSPISGHRSVSWYQQTPGQGLQFLFEYFSETQRNKGNFPGRFSGRQFSNSRSEMNVSTLELGDSALYLCASSRQTDSRETQYFGPGTRLLVL.